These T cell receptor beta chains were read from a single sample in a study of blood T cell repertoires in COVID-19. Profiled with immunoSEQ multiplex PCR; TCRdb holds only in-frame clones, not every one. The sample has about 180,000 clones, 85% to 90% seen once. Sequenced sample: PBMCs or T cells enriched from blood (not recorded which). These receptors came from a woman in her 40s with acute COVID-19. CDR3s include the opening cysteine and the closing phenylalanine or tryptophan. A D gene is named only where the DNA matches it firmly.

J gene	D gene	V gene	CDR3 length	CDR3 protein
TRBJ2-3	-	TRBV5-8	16	CASSSSLPLPPDTQYF
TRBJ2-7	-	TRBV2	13	CASSESLPLEQYF
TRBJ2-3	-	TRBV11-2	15	CASSFRAGNTDTQYF
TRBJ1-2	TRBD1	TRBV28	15	CASRDQGGLNYGYTF
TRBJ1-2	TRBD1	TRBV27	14	CASSFSQGLGGYTF
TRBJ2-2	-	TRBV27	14	CASRGPRDTGELFF
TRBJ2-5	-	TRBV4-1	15	CASSQPTVAQETQYF
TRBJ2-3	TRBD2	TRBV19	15	CATGASGRAGDTQYF
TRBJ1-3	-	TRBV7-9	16	CASSSLTTSSGNTIYF
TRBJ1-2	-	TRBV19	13	CASSALQGGGYTF
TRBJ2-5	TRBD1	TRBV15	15	CATSRRDRDVKTQYF